This TCR beta chain emerged from a study of T cells after yellow fever vaccination. About the research overall: Preparing low-cell-number fractions relied on SMART-Seq v4 Ultra Low Input.

TCRdb itself ran the 5' RACE reads through MiXCR, one entry per CDR3 protein. The sample has 450,000 to 550,000 distinct CDR3 sequences; 15% to 20% are singletons. The sample consisted of PBMCs, taken 15 days after the yellow fever booster vaccination. This sequence originates from a man in his thirties or forties who received the YFV17D yellow fever vaccine.

Here the CDR3 DNA reads TGTGCCAGCAGCTTAGAAGCGGGAGAGTGGAATGAGCAGTTCTTC. Translating gives CASSLEAGEWNEQFF. The V gene is TRBV7-2, the J gene TRBJ2-1; 8 nucleotides agree with TRBD2. Germline CDR1 is SGHTA and CDR2 is FQGNSA. The trim removed 1 base at V and 7 bases at J, leaving 6 bases unmatched. CDR3 size: 15 residues.